This T cell receptor (beta chain) was recovered during a study of T cell responses to AZD1222 COVID-19 vaccine. Looking at the study overall: Combined were second doses at about 4 or about 12 weeks.

Germline V gene sequence: CDR1 SGHRS, CDR2 YFSETQ. Trimming at V came to 0 bases and at J to 6 bases, leaving 10 bases not matched to a gene. CDR3 length equals 16 residues. Findings of the study overall: White British ancestry dominated among donors, who included more females, and clonal diversity was possibly underestimated. AZD1222 recipients seropositive at baseline numbered only six or seven. Spike-specific TCR depth and breadth grew after two AZD1222 doses.

Points on this clone: Its antigen is not known.

Assay used: immunoSEQ multiplex PCR; TCRdb lists only in-frame clones, some missing. The sample shows under 110,000 clones, 75% to 95% of them seen only once. The input for sequencing was peripheral blood, taken on day 0 of AZD1222 vaccination. The chain is built from TRBV5-1 and TRBJ2-3, with TRBD1 matching over 7 bases. The receptor was isolated from an adult in good health. CDR3 sequence (DNA): TGCGCCAGCAGCTTGGTAACAGGGGTAGTTTTTGATACGCAGTATTTT. This gives the protein CASSLVTGVVFDTQYF.